This T cell receptor beta chain was found in a study of human T cells and chemical hapten exposure. Per the germline V gene, CDR1 is LGHDT and CDR2 is YNNKEL (reference sequence). The CDR3 is made up of 16 amino acids. V shed 1 base and J 1 base; nucleotides not matched to a gene: 4. TCRdb processed the RACE reads anew with MiXCR; each CDR3 protein has one entry. The top ten clones hold 1% to 1.5% of a sample with tens of thousands of distinct CDR3 sequences, less than 8.5% of them seen once. The sample's time point: patch test 2, 6 weeks after DPC sensitization. The treatment denotes: therapeutic diphenylcyclopropenone sensitization with weekly scalp DPC.

This chain joins TRBV3-1 and TRBJ2-3; 8 bases agree with TRBD1. This sample comprised whole blood, obtained in connection with sensitization to the hapten diphenylcyclopropenone (DPC). This sequence originates from a woman under 40 with alopecia areata. Some clones in this sample may be carry-over from other donors' samples. The CDR3 coding sequence is TGTGCCAGCAGCCAAGCCCACAGGGGGGGCACAGATACGCAGTATTTT. This codes for CASSQAHRGGTDTQYF.